This T cell receptor (beta chain) was recovered during a study of T cell repertoires in cytomegalovirus infection. Overall study context: In public TCR beta signatures, there were indications of both CMV infection and matching HLA type. Findings and limits, study-wide: Accumulated public TCR beta family frequency recognized individuals carrying CMV together with the relevant HLA. The response measured ex vivo was dominated by TCR beta clonotypes (HLA-C-restricted and CMV-specific).

TCRdb reprocessed the reads via MiXCR and lists one record per CDR3 protein. The data contain 65,000 to 90,000 distinct CDR3 sequences, 3% to 4% of them singletons. Germline V gene sequence: CDR1 SEHNR, CDR2 FQNEAQ (reference sequence). This CDR3 contains 16 residues. Trimming took 3 bases from V and 1 from J; bases not matched to a gene: 3. This clonotype was seen many times. Its antigen is not identified. The source is a human donor in good health (CMV status not recorded). Some clones in this sample may be carry-over from other donors' samples. The gene calls are TRBV7-9 and TRBJ2-2; 9 bases match TRBD2. The specimen was PBMCs. The CDR3: CASSLELAGNTGELFF. The CDR3 nucleotides read TGTGCCAGCAGCTTGGAACTAGCGGGGAACACCGGGGAGCTGTTTTTT.